This passage covers 14 T cell receptor beta chains from one sample sequenced in a study of identical twins. In TCRdb, the 5' RACE reads were re-called with MiXCR into one record per CDR3 protein. This sample has about 100,000 distinct CDR3 sequences; 5.9% occur once, and the top ten carry over 9.5%. Sample: memory T cells sorted from blood. The receptors shown here come from a woman between 45 and 60 years old in good health.

The chain joins TRBV5-1 to TRBJ2-5; D unclear. V gave up 4 bases and J gave up 0 bases, with 16 bases separating them. CDR3 size: 16 residues. Germline V gives CDR1 SGHRS, CDR2 YFSETQ. This CDR3 reads CASSLLPLGYQETQYF. The CDR3 DNA reads TGCGCCAGCAGCCTCTTGCCCTTGGGGTACCAAGAGACCCAGTACTTC.

This clonotype was found a few times. The J gene is TRBJ2-5, the V gene TRBV6-2 or TRBV6-3; no firm D call. Germline V gene lookup returns CDR1 MNHEY and CDR2 SVGEGT. V lost 6 bases and J lost 4, with 9 bases in between. The CDR3 contains 12 residues. In nucleotides, the CDR3 is TGTGCCAGCAGCGGGTTTAGAGAGACCCAGTACTTC. Translated, it gives CASSGFRETQYF.

In this sample, this clonotype turned up many times. This rearrangement joins TRBV11-3 to TRBJ2-7; D gene ambiguous. CDR1 SGHNT and CDR2 YENEEA come from the germline V gene. Trimming pared 5 bases from V and 7 bases from J, leaving 18 bases between. The CDR3 is made up of 14 amino acids. The CDR3 loop reads CASSALGSAGEQYF. In nucleotides, the CDR3 is TGTGCCAGCAGCGCCCTGGGGTCCGCCGGGGAGCAGTACTTC.

This clonotype was found many times. The V call is TRBV29-1, the J call TRBJ1-1; TRBD1 agrees at 7 bases. The CDR3 length is 10 residues. Trimming took 7 bases from V and 6 from J; bases not matched to a gene: 2. CDR1 SQVTM and CDR2 ANQGSEA come from the germline V gene. The CDR3 DNA reads TGCAGCGCCGGGACAGCTGAAGCTTTCTTT. Translating gives CSAGTAEAFF.

This clonotype was found many times. The J gene is TRBJ2-7, the V gene TRBV29-1, with 13 bases identical to TRBD2. V shed 4 bases, J shed 5 bases, and the junction held 2 bases outside the gene matches. Germline CDR1 and CDR2: SQVTM and ANQGSEA. The CDR3 runs 13 residues. The CDR3 is CSVGGLAGDEQYF. The CDR3 region has the DNA TGCAGCGTTGGTGGACTAGCGGGAGACGAGCAGTACTTC.

This clonotype was seen at least ten times. The rearrangement links TRBV4-1 to TRBJ2-3; no clear D gene. Deletions cut 1 base from V and 2 bases from J, with 7 bases between. Germline V gene lookup returns CDR1 MGHRA and CDR2 YSYEKL. The CDR3 is 14 residues long. Here the CDR3 DNA reads TGCGCCAGCAGCCAAGTTACTCCCACAGATACGCAGTATTTT. Protein: CASSQVTPTDTQYF.

In regard to this clonotype: A much larger clone differs from this one at a single base, so this may be a read error. The chain uses TRBV5-1 and TRBJ2-6, with D perhaps matching TRBD2 (6 bases). The CDR3 spans 15 residues. Germline V gene lookup returns CDR1 SGHRS and CDR2 YFSETQ. This CDR3 reads CTSSPGSSGANVLTF. CDR3 in DNA: TGCACCAGCAGCCCCGGGAGTTCCGGGGCCAACGTCCTGACTTTC.

At least ten counts were recorded for this clonotype. The rearrangement joins TRBV12-3 or TRBV12-4 to TRBJ1-6; D gene uncertain. V was trimmed by 4 bases and J by 7 bases, leaving 8 bases between them. This CDR3 is 13 amino acids long. The CDR3 is CASSSGVNSPLHF. The CDR3, as DNA: TGTGCCAGCAGTTCCGGGGTAAATTCACCCCTCCACTTT.

In this sample, this clonotype turned up many times. The chain combines TRBV12-3 or TRBV12-4 with TRBJ1-5; D is perhaps TRBD1 (6 bases). V was clipped by 3 bases and J by 5 bases, with 11 bases between them. This CDR3 is 14 amino acids long. CDR3 bases: TGTGCCAGCAGTTTTTCGGGGGCGGATCAGCCCCAGCATTTT. It translates to CASSFSGADQPQHF.

This clonotype was seen ten or more times. The rearrangement links TRBV20-1 to TRBJ2-3, with TRBD2 matching 9 bases. Germline CDR1 and CDR2: DFQATT and SNEGSKA (reference sequence). V trimming: 4 bases; J trimming: 0 bases; junction bases outside the gene matches: 17. CDR3 length: 19 amino acids. Here the CDR3 reads CSAMPSGKGWGSSTDTQYF. The CDR3 nucleotides read TGCAGTGCTATGCCTAGCGGGAAAGGTTGGGGGTCTAGCACAGATACGCAGTATTTT.

This clonotype showed up many times. This rearrangement joins TRBV10-3 to TRBJ2-3, with D hard to call. The germline V gene has CDR1 ENHRY and CDR2 SYGVKD. The CDR3 consists of 11 residues. V lost 4 bases and J lost 2, with 1 base in between. CDR3 nucleotide sequence: TGTGCCATCAGTGCCACAGATACGCAGTATTTT. Amino acids: CAISATDTQYF.

This clonotype was detected ten times or more. The chain uses TRBV29-1 and TRBJ1-4; 12 bases are a match to TRBD1. The CDR3 length is 14 residues. CDR1 SQVTM and CDR2 ANQGSEA come from the germline V gene. V shed 6 bases, J shed 7 bases, and the junction held 6 bases outside the gene matches. For the CDR3, the DNA is TGCAGCGTACAGGGACAGGGGGCATTTGAAAAACTGTTTTTT. Amino acid sequence: CSVQGQGAFEKLFF.

Ten or more counts support this clonotype. This rearrangement joins TRBV20-1 to TRBJ1-1; 7 nucleotides agree with TRBD1. V was clipped by 5 bases and J by 1 base; unmatched bases: 7. CDR3 length equals 14 residues. Germline V gene lookup returns CDR1 DFQATT and CDR2 SNEGSKA (reference sequence). The CDR3 loop reads CSALQGSRNTEAFF. In DNA form, the CDR3 reads TGCAGTGCTCTACAGGGGTCCCGGAACACTGAAGCTTTCTTT.

This clonotype was picked up many times. The chain uses TRBV7-6 and TRBJ1-4, with TRBD1 matching over 7 bases. This CDR3 is built from 16 residues. The V gene's germline CDR1 is SGHVS and CDR2 FNYEAQ. J gave up 2 bases and V 5 bases, and 8 bases lay outside the gene matches. CDR3: CASSPGTAGTNEKLFF. CDR3 nucleotide sequence: TGTGCCAGCAGCCCAGGGACAGCTGGCACTAATGAAAAACTGTTTTTT.